Below, one T cell receptor (beta chain) is given with its context. This specimen comes from a study of blood T cell repertoires in COVID-19. Data came from immunoSEQ multiplex PCR; TCRdb stores just in-frame clones and leaves some out. The sample includes some 19,000 clones, 85% of them seen just once. Trimming removed 0 bases from V and 6 bases from J; junction bases left unmatched: 11. Germline V gives CDR1 SGHRS, CDR2 YFSETQ. This CDR3 is 16 amino acids long. The sequence was obtained from an older man with acute or convalescent COVID-19. The chain has TRBV5-1 and TRBJ1-2, with 7 bases that match TRBD1. The material sequenced was peripheral blood. The CDR3: CASSLGGQTIKDGYTF. As DNA, the CDR3 is TGCGCCAGCAGCTTGGGGGGACAGACCATTAAGGATGGCTACACCTTC.